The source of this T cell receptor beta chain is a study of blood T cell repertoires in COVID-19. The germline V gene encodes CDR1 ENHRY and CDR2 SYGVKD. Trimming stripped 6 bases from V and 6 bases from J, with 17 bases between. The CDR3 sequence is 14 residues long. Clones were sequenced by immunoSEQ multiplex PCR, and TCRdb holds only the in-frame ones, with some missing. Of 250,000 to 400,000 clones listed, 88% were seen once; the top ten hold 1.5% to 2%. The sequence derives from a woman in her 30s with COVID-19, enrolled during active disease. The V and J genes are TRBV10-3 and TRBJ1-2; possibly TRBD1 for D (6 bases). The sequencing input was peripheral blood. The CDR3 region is CAISDWTAQDGYTF. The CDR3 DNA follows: TGTGCCATCAGCGATTGGACAGCACAGGATGGCTACACCTTC.